This T cell receptor (beta chain) was recorded in a study of spatial heterogeneity in lung cancer. Across the study: Researchers sequenced follow-up PBMC samples if they had them, and these came a median of around 24 months after resection.

With 6 bases removed from V and 2 bases from J, the gap between germline ends came to 9 bases. The CDR3 is 12 residues long. The germline gives CDR1 DFQATT, CDR2 SNEGSKA (reference sequence). Time point indicated: blood at routine non-recurrence follow-up after resection. Unsorted samples of tumor, nontumor lung or frozen PBMC had their whole RNA sequenced. Notes on the study in general: Resection blood, more than follow-up blood, showed ubiquitous expanded tumor TCRs.

In this sample, this clonotype turned up a few times. The antigen is undetermined. Every TCR cDNA molecule carried a tag that served as a unique molecular identifier. TCRdb analysed the 5' RACE reads with MiXCR anew, one entry per CDR3 protein. Among 49,000 or so distinct CDR3 sequences listed, approximately 12% were seen once. This rearrangement joins TRBV20-1 to TRBJ2-3; D unclear. The sequence derives from a male donor with early-stage non-small cell lung cancer. The sequencing used PBMCs, collected at follow-up. For the CDR3, the DNA is TGCAGTGCCCAACGGGCCACAGATACGCAGTATTTT. This encodes CSAQRATDTQYF.